The entry below gives a single T cell receptor beta chain sequence along with its context. Its specificity is unknown. The record originates from a study of cytomegalovirus exposure and HLA in healthy donors. Overall study context: As released early, the data held roughly 85 million unique TCRs from HLA-typed donors.

PCR primers comprised 60 Vbeta and 13 Jbeta primers. Only in-frame clones appear in the TCRdb table, and some are missing; sequencing was by immunoSEQ multiplex PCR. The profile shows hundreds of thousands of clones, roughly 91% of them singletons. Donors consisted of healthy bone marrow donors. CDR1 is SGDLS and CDR2 is YYNGEE in the germline V gene. The CDR3 length is 15 residues. The junction had 9 bases not matched to a gene; V was cut back by 3 bases and J by 6 bases. Study outcomes and limitations: Cytomegalovirus association was listed for 164 TCR beta chains. Later work showed greater clonal expansion in HLA-associated TCR beta chains than in equally common others.

The sequence derives from a woman younger than 35 in good health and CMV-seronegative. The rearrangement joins TRBV9 to TRBJ2-3; 8 positions agree with TRBD1. The specimen sequenced was PBMCs. As DNA, the CDR3 is TGTGCCAGCAGCGACGGACAGGGTTTAACTGATACGCAGTATTTT. Amino acid sequence: CASSDGQGLTDTQYF.